This TCR beta chain was profiled in a study of monozygotic twins with inflammatory bowel disease. Study outcomes and limitations: The analysis did not separate different T cell subtypes. Data gave no support to a single strong signal or clonotype associated with IBD. Treatment differences in immunosuppression may have added variability to the repertoires of patients.

This CDR3 contains 14 residues. Germline CDR1 LNHDA, CDR2 SQIVND (reference sequence). About this clonotype itself: Its antigen is not identified.

Across eight separate reactions for each sample, cDNA was made. From the 5' RACE reads, TCRdb lists one entry per CDR3 protein and no DNA. This repertoire comprises 330,000 or so distinct CDR3 sequences; its ten largest clones make up around 2%. This chain joins TRBV19 and TRBJ1-5. The receptor was isolated from a human donor with ulcerative colitis or Crohn's disease, or a healthy co-twin of an affected twin (not recorded which). Sequencing was carried out using blood. This CDR3 is CASSIVDGNQPQHF.